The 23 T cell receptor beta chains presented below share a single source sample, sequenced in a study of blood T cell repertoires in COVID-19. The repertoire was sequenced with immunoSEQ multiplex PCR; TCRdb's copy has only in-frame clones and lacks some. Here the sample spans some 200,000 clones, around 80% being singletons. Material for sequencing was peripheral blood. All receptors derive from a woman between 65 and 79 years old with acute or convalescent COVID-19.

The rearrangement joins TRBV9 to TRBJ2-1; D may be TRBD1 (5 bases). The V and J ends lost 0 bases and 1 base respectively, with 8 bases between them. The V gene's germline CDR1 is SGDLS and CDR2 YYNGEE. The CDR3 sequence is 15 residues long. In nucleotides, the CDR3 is TGTGCCAGCAGCGTAGAAGACAGATCCTACAATGAGCAGTTCTTC. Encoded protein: CASSVEDRSYNEQFF. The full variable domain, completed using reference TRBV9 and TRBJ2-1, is DSGVTQTPKHLITATGQRVTLRCSPRSGDLSVYWYQQSLDQGLQFLIQYYNGEERAKGNILERFSAQQFPDLHSELNLSSLELGDSALYFCASSVEDRSYNEQFFGPGTRLTVL.

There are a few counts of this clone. CDR3 protein: CATSAGGADDEKLFF. The DNA of the CDR3 is TGTGCCACCAGCGCAGGTGGGGCGGACGATGAAAAACTGTTTTTT. J is TRBJ1-4 and V is TRBV24-1; a possible D gene is TRBD1 (5 bases). V shed 7 bases and J shed 6 bases, with 17 bases lying between them. The CDR3 totals 15 residues. The germline V gene has CDR1 KGHDR and CDR2 SFDVKD.

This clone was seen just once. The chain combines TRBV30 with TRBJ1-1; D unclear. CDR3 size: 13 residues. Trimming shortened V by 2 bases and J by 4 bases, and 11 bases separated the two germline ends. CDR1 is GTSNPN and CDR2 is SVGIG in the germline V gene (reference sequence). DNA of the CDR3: TGTGCCTGGAGTCCCGCGGGTGGCACTGAAGCTTTCTTT. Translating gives CAWSPAGGTEAFF.

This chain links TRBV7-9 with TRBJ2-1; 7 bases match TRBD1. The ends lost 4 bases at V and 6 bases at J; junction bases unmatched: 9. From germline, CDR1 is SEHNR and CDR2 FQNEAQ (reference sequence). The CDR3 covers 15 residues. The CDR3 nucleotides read TGTGCCAGCAGCTCGAACTTCGGGACAGCCAATGAGCAGTTCTTC. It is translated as CASSSNFGTANEQFF.

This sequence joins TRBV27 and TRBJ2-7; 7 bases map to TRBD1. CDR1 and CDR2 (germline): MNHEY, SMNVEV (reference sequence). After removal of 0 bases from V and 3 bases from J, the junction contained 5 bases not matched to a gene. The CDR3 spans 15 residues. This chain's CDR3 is CASSLSGRGHYEQYV. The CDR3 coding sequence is TGTGCCAGCAGTTTATCGGGAAGGGGGCACTACGAGCAGTACGTC.

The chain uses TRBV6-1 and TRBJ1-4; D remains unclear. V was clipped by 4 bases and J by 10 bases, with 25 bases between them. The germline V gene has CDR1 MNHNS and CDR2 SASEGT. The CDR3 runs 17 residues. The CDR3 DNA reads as TGTGCCAGCAGTGGACCAGGCAACCTGGAGGCCGGAGGAAAACTGTTTTTT. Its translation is CASSGPGNLEAGGKLFF.

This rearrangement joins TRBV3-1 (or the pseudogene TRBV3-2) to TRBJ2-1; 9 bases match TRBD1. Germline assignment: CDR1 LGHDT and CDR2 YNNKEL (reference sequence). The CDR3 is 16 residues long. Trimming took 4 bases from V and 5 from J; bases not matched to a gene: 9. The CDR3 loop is CASSLRGTGQNNEQFF. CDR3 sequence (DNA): TGTGCCAGCAGCCTAAGAGGGACAGGGCAAAACAATGAGCAGTTCTTC.

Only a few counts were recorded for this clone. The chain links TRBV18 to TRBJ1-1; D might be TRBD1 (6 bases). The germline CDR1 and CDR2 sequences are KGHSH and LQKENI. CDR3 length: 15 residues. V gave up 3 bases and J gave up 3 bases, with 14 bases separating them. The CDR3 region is CASSPKGQLDTEAFF. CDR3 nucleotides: TGTGCCAGCTCACCGAAAGGACAGCTGGACACTGAAGCTTTCTTT.

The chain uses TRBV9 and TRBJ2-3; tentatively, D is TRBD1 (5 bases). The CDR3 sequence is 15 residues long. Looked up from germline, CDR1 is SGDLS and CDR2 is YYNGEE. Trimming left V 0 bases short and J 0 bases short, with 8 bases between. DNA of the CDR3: TGTGCCAGCAGCGTAGTGGCAGGGAGCACAGATACGCAGTATTTT. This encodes CASSVVAGSTDTQYF.

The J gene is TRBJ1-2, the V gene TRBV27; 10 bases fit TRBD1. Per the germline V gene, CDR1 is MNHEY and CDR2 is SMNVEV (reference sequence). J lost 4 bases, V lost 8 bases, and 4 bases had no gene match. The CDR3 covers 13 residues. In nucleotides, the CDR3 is TGTGCCAGCCGGACAGGGGGGGCCTATGGCTACACCTTC. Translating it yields CASRTGGAYGYTF.

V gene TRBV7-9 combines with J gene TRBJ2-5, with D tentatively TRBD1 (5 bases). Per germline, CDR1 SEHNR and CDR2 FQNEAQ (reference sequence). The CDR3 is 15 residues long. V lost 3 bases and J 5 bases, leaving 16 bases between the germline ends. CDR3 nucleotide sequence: TGTGCCAGCAGCTTGGACAATAAGGGCACGGAGACCCAGTACTTC. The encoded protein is CASSLDNKGTETQYF. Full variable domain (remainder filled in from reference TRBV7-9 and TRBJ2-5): DTGVSQNPRHKITKRGQNVTFRCDPISEHNRLYWYRQTLGQGPEFLTYFQNEAQLEKSRLLSDRFSAERPKGSFSTLEIQRTEQGDSAMYLCASSLDNKGTETQYFGPGTRLLVL.

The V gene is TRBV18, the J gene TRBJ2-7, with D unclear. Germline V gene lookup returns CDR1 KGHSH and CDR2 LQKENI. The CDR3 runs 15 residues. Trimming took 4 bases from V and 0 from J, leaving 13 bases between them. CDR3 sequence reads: CASSRAGSSSYEQYF. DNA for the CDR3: TGTGCCAGCTCACGGGCAGGTTCAAGCTCCTACGAGCAGTACTTC.

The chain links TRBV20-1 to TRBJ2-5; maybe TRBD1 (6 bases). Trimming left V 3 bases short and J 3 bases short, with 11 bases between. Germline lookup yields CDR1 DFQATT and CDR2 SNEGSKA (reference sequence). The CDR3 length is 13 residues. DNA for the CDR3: TGCAGTGCTAGTAAGGCAGGGGAAGAGACCCAGTACTTC. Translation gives CSASKAGEETQYF.

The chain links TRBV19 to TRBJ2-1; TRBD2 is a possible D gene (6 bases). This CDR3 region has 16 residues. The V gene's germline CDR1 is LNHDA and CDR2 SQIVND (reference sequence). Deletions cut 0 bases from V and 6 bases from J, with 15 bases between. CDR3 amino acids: CASSIDRAGTLNEQFF. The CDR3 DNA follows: TGTGCCAGTAGTATAGATCGCGCGGGGACCCTCAATGAGCAGTTCTTC.

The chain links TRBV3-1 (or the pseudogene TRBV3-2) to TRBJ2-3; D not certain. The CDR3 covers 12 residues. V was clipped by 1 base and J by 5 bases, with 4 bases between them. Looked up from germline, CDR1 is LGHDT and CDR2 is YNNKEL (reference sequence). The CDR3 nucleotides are TGTGCCAGCAGCCAAGGCAGAGATACGCAGTATTTT. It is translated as CASSQGRDTQYF.

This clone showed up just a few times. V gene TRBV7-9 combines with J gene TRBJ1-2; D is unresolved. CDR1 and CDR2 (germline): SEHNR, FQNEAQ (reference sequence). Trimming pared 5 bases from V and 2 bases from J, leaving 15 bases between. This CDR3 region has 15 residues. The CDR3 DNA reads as TGTGCCAGCAGCCCTAGGGAGTACGGGAACTATGGCTACACCTTC. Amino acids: CASSPREYGNYGYTF.

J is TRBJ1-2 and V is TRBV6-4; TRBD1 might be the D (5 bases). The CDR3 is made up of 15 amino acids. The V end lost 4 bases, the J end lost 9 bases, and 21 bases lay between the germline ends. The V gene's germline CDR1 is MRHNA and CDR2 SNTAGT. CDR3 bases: TGTGCCAGCAGTGGGGGGGGTACAATACCTAGGAGCTACACCTTC. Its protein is CASSGGGTIPRSYTF.

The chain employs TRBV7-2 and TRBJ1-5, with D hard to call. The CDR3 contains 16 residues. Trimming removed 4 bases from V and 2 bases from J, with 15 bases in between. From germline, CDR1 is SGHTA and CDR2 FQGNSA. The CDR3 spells CASSSNAGTGNQPQHF. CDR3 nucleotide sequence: TGTGCCAGCAGCTCCAACGCAGGCACGGGCAATCAGCCCCAGCATTTT.

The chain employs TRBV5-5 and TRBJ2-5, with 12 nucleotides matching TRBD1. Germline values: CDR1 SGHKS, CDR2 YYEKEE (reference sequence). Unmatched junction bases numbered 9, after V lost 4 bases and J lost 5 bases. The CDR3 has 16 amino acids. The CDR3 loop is CASSLGTGGAGETQYF. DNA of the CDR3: TGTGCCAGCAGCCTCGGGACAGGGGGCGCCGGGGAGACCCAGTACTTC.

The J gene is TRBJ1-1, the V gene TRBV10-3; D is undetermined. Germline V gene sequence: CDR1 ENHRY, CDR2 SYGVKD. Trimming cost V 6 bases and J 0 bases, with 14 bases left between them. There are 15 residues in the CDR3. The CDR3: CAIRTSGRLNTEAFF. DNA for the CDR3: TGTGCCATCAGGACGTCGGGTAGGCTGAACACTGAAGCTTTCTTT.

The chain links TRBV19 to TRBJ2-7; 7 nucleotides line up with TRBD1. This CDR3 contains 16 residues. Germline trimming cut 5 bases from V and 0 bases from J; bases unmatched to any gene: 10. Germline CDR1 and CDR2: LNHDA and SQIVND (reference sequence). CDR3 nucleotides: TGTGCCAGTAGTCCATTCGACAGGGAGAGCTCCTACGAGCAGTACTTC. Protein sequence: CASSPFDRESSYEQYF.

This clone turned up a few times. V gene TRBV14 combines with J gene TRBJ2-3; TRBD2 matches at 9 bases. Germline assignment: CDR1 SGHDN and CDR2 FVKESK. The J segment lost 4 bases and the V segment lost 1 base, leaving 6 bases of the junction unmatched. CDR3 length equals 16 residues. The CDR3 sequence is CASSQVLVAGADTQYF. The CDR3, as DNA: TGTGCCAGCAGCCAAGTATTGGTAGCGGGGGCAGATACGCAGTATTTT.

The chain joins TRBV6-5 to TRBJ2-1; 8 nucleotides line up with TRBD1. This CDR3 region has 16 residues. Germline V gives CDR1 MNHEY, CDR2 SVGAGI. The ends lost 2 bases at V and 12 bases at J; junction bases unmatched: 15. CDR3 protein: CASSYVGDRYSRGQFF. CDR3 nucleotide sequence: TGTGCCAGCAGTTACGTGGGGGACAGGTACTCCAGGGGGCAGTTCTTC.